The TCR beta chain described here comes from a study of neurological immune-mediated disorders. The CDR3 runs 15 residues. V shed 2 bases and J 6 bases; nucleotides not matched to a gene: 9. The V gene's germline CDR1 is SGHDT and CDR2 YYEEEE. Many counts were recorded for this clonotype. From the 5' RACE reads, TCRdb called clonotypes with MiXCR, one entry per CDR3 protein. The table lists some 60,000 distinct CDR3 sequences, about 10% of them singletons. Time point meaning: longitudinal time-point 2. The unsorted libraries were generated from a total of 2 million PBMCs, which had been stored in RNAlater at -80 C.

Sequenced input: PBMCs. This chain links TRBV5-6 with TRBJ1-1, with TRBD1 matching over 8 bases. The clonotype comes from a man aged 30 to 39 in good health. The CDR3 here is CASSFWVDRGPEAFF. The CDR3 nucleotides read TGTGCCAGCAGCTTTTGGGTTGACAGGGGCCCTGAAGCTTTCTTT.